Presented here are 30 T cell receptor beta chains from one specimen sequenced in a study of cytomegalovirus exposure and HLA in healthy donors. The PCR used 60 Vbeta and 13 Jbeta primers. Assay: immunoSEQ multiplex PCR; the TCRdb copy retains only in-frame clones and omits some. There are some 47,000 clones in the sample, with more than 2% held by the top ten. Material: PBMCs. These receptors originate from a middle-aged woman in good health and CMV-seronegative.

The V and J genes are TRBV10-3 and TRBJ2-5; 7 nucleotides agree with TRBD2. CDR3 size: 13 residues. V lost 0 bases and J lost 9; bases outside the gene matches: 4. Germline assignment: CDR1 ENHRY and CDR2 SYGVKD. This CDR3 reads CAISESGGGAQYF. CDR3 DNA sequence: TGTGCCATCAGTGAGTCTGGGGGAGGGGCCCAGTACTTC.

With respect to this clone: Mismatch with germline at one junction end may stem from a read error. The chain carries TRBV5-1 and TRBJ1-1, with a possible D match to TRBD1 (6 bases). The CDR3 is made up of 15 amino acids. The V gene's germline CDR1 is SGHRS and CDR2 YFSETQ. CDR3 loop: CASSYSTGMNTEDFF. The CDR3 DNA reads TGCGCCAGCAGCTACTCTACAGGGATGAACACTGAAGATTTCTTT. The whole variable domain, remainder taken from reference TRBV5-1 and TRBJ1-1, is KAGVTQTPRYLIKTRGQQVTLSCSPISGHRSVSWYQQTPGQGLQFLFEYFSETQRNKGNFPGRFSGRQFSNSRSEMNVSTLELGDSALYLCASSYSTGMNTEDFFGQGTRLTVV.

The chain couples TRBV6-5 to TRBJ1-1, with 11 bases aligning to TRBD1. The CDR3 runs 14 residues. V gave up 6 bases and J gave up 4 bases; unmatched junction bases: 4. CDR1 and CDR2 (germline): MNHEY, SVGAGI. DNA for the CDR3: TGTGCCAGCAGAGCCGGGACAGGGGGCACTGAAGCTTTCTTT. Protein: CASRAGTGGTEAFF.

The rearrangement links TRBV29-1 to TRBJ2-4; tentatively, D is TRBD2 (6 bases). The CDR3 extends over 13 amino acids. Germline V gives CDR1 SQVTM, CDR2 ANQGSEA. Trimming cost V 6 bases and J 7 bases, with 16 bases left between them. The CDR3 region has the DNA TGCAGCGTGGAGGGGCAGGGAAGGAACATTCAGTACTTC. Its translation: CSVEGQGRNIQYF.

The gene calls are TRBV7-3 and TRBJ2-5, with D possibly being TRBD1 (5 bases). Trimming removed 2 bases at V and 3 bases at J, with 10 bases between. This CDR3 contains 14 residues. Germline V gene lookup returns CDR1 SGHTA and CDR2 FQGTGA. The DNA of the CDR3 is TGTGCCAGCAGCTTAGCAGGGTTAGAAGAGACCCAGTACTTC. Protein product: CASSLAGLEETQYF.

The chain couples TRBV4-1 to TRBJ2-7; 7 nucleotides agree with TRBD1. This CDR3 is 14 amino acids long. Germline CDR1 MGHRA, CDR2 YSYEKL. V shed 5 bases, J shed 2 bases, and the junction held 6 bases outside the gene matches. DNA of the CDR3: TGCGCCAGCAGCTTGAGGGACAGAGCCTACGAGCAGTACTTC. Translated, it gives CASSLRDRAYEQYF.

The genes are TRBV20-1 and TRBJ2-3; D ambiguous. Germline V gene sequence: CDR1 DFQATT, CDR2 SNEGSKA (reference sequence). CDR3 size: 11 residues. The V end was cut by 3 bases, the J end by 3 bases, with 4 bases between. The CDR3 sequence: CSASGTDTQYF. For the CDR3, the DNA is TGCAGTGCTAGCGGGACAGATACGCAGTATTTT.

Comments on this clone: At the DNA level, this CDR3 is encoded by other sequences in the same sample as well. The rearrangement links TRBV5-1 to TRBJ1-1; possibly TRBD1 for D (6 bases). Trimming took off 4 bases at V and 3 bases at J, with 19 bases between the two ends. This CDR3 has 16 amino acids. Germline lookup yields CDR1 SGHRS and CDR2 YFSETQ. DNA for the CDR3: TGCGCCAGCAGCCCCGGGGGGGCAACCGGGGACACTGAAGCTTTCTTT. As protein: CASSPGGATGDTEAFF.

This chain connects TRBV4-1 to TRBJ1-1, with no clear D. Germline V gene data show CDR1 as MGHRA and CDR2 as YSYEKL. V gave up 6 bases and J gave up 4 bases, with 21 bases separating them. This CDR3 has 16 amino acids. The CDR3 DNA is TGCGCCAGCAGGTTAGGAGCGGCGGTCGTGAGCACTGAAGCTTTCTTT. Protein product: CASRLGAAVVSTEAFF.

The rearrangement uses TRBV7-6 and TRBJ1-3; D gene ambiguous. Germline-derived CDR1 and CDR2 are SGHVS and FNYEAQ. The CDR3 length is 14 residues. The ends were cut back, 7 bases at V and 3 bases at J, with 13 bases in the middle. CDR3 protein: CASTLTGIGNTIYF. The CDR3, as DNA: TGTGCCAGCACCCTTACGGGGATTGGAAACACCATATATTTT.

The chain is built from TRBV11-2 and TRBJ2-7; a weak D match, TRBD1 (7 bases). There are 14 residues in the CDR3. Per the germline V gene, CDR1 is SGHAT and CDR2 is FQNNGV. Trimming removed 5 bases at V and 2 bases at J, with 13 bases between. The CDR3, as DNA: TGTGCCAGCAGCCTAGGGGGCGGGACCTACGAGCAGTACTTC. Residues: CASSLGGGTYEQYF.

J is TRBJ2-7 and V is TRBV19; D might be TRBD1 (5 bases). The CDR3 spans 12 residues. Germline V gene lookup returns CDR1 LNHDA and CDR2 SQIVND (reference sequence). V was cut by 4 bases and J by 3 bases, with 7 bases left in between. The CDR3 DNA reads as TGTGCCAGTAGTAAGGACAACTACGAGCAGTACTTC. Protein: CASSKDNYEQYF. The entire variable domain, with the rest obtained from reference TRBV19 and TRBJ2-7, is as follows: DGGITQSPKYLFRKEGQNVTLSCEQNLNHDAMYWYRQDPGQGLRLIYYSQIVNDFQKGDIAEGYSVSREKKESFPLTVTSAQKNPTAFYLCASSKDNYEQYFGPGTRLTVT.

The chain has TRBV19 and TRBJ2-5; D might be TRBD2 (6 bases). The CDR3 totals 14 residues. Trimming removed 5 bases from V and 1 base from J, with 11 bases in between. From germline, CDR1 is LNHDA and CDR2 SQIVND (reference sequence). CDR3 coding DNA: TGTGCCAGTAGTCCCCGGGAGTCCCAAGAGACCCAGTACTTC. Protein sequence: CASSPRESQETQYF. Variable domain in full (rest from reference TRBV19 and TRBJ2-5): DGGITQSPKYLFRKEGQNVTLSCEQNLNHDAMYWYRQDPGQGLRLIYYSQIVNDFQKGDIAEGYSVSREKKESFPLTVTSAQKNPTAFYLCASSPRESQETQYFGPGTRLLVL.

This chain joins TRBV7-2 and TRBJ1-2, with a possible D match to TRBD1 (6 bases). Germline V lookup: CDR1 SGHTA, CDR2 FQGNSA. The CDR3 extends over 15 amino acids. Trimming removed 5 bases from V and 4 bases from J, with 17 bases in between. CDR3 coding DNA: TGTGCCAGCAGCCGAGGGGGGGGGTCAATCTATGGCTACACCTTC. It specifies CASSRGGGSIYGYTF.

CDR3: CASSASGTSRGNEQFF. The CDR3 bases are TGTGCCAGCAGCGCCTCCGGGACTAGCAGAGGCAATGAGCAGTTCTTC. The chain combines TRBV9 with TRBJ2-1; 9 bases align to TRBD2. CDR3 length equals 16 residues. Germline CDR1 SGDLS, CDR2 YYNGEE. V shed 3 bases, J shed 6 bases, and the junction held 10 bases outside the gene matches.

The chain couples TRBV4-3 to TRBJ2-2, with unresolved D. From germline, CDR1 is LGHNA and CDR2 YSLEER. The CDR3 extends over 15 amino acids. Trimming took off 2 bases at V and 1 base at J, with 8 bases between the two ends. CDR3 protein: CASSQLLLNTGELFF. The DNA of the CDR3 is TGCGCCAGCAGCCAACTTCTCCTGAACACCGGGGAGCTGTTTTTT.

V is TRBV5-1 and J is TRBJ1-1, with 8 bases matching TRBD1. The V gene's germline CDR1 is SGHRS and CDR2 YFSETQ. V gave up 0 bases and J gave up 0 bases; unmatched junction bases: 1. This CDR3 has 15 residues. CDR3 in DNA: TGCGCCAGCAGCTTGGGACAGGGGATGAACACTGAAGCTTTCTTT. Residues: CASSLGQGMNTEAFF.

The chain has TRBV19 and TRBJ1-2, with TRBD1 matching 7 bases. The J segment lost 5 bases and the V segment lost 4 bases, leaving 10 bases of the junction unmatched. The CDR3 loop spans 15 amino acids. Germline V lookup: CDR1 LNHDA, CDR2 SQIVND (reference sequence). The CDR3 here is CASSRSKGAGYGYTF. The CDR3 nucleotides read TGTGCCAGTAGTAGGAGCAAGGGGGCGGGATATGGCTACACCTTC.

The chain carries TRBV19 and TRBJ2-3, with a tentative D call TRBD1 (5 bases). The CDR3 sequence is 14 residues long. In germline, CDR1 is LNHDA, CDR2 SQIVND (reference sequence). Trimming cost V 6 bases and J 2 bases, with 12 bases left between them. CDR3 region: CASRRQRHTDTQYF. DNA of the CDR3: TGTGCCAGTAGGCGACAGAGACACACAGATACGCAGTATTTT. The complete variable domain, with remaining parts taken from reference TRBV19 and TRBJ2-3, reads DGGITQSPKYLFRKEGQNVTLSCEQNLNHDAMYWYRQDPGQGLRLIYYSQIVNDFQKGDIAEGYSVSREKKESFPLTVTSAQKNPTAFYLCASRRQRHTDTQYFGPGTRLTVL.

Here the CDR3 DNA reads TGTGCCAGCAGCTCCCCCGGGGGCAATCAGCCCCAGCATTTT. Its translation is CASSSPGGNQPQHF. This sequence joins TRBV7-9 and TRBJ1-5; D remains unclear. Germline V gives CDR1 SEHNR, CDR2 FQNEAQ (reference sequence). The ends were cut back, 4 bases at V and 2 bases at J, with 9 bases in the middle. This CDR3 spans 14 amino acids.

The chain employs TRBV7-3 and TRBJ2-7; weak D call: TRBD2 (6 bases). The V end lost 5 bases, the J end lost 6 bases, and 17 bases lay between the germline ends. The CDR3 is made up of 14 amino acids. CDR1 is SGHTA and CDR2 is FQGTGA in the germline V gene. The CDR3 coding sequence is TGTGCCAGCAGCCCCCGATCATTCGGGAGCGAGCAGTACTTC. Residues: CASSPRSFGSEQYF.

CDR3 nucleotides: TGTGCCAGCAGCTTAGACAGTGTACCGGAGACCCAGTACTTC. Translating gives CASSLDSVPETQYF. V usage is TRBV7-8 and J usage is TRBJ2-5; D gene unclear. The germline CDR1 and CDR2 sequences are SGHVS and FQNEAQ. The CDR3 is made up of 14 amino acids. Trimming took off 1 base at V and 5 bases at J, with 11 bases between the two ends.

The chain recombines TRBV7-2 with TRBJ1-3; the match to TRBD1 covers 7 bases. The V and J ends lost 0 bases and 5 bases, in that order; junction bases with no gene match: 4. Germline V lookup: CDR1 SGHTA, CDR2 FQGNSA. The CDR3 has 15 residues. DNA of the CDR3: TGTGCCAGCAGCTTAGCTGCAGGGGGTAGAAACACCATATATTTT. Translated, it gives CASSLAAGGRNTIYF.

The genes are TRBV28 and TRBJ1-2; D remains unclear. Trimming stripped 2 bases from V and 7 bases from J, with 14 bases between. Germline V gene lookup returns CDR1 MDHEN and CDR2 SYDVKM. CDR3 length: 14 residues. The CDR3 DNA is TGTGCCAGCAGTTTAGTCGGGGTTTTGAGTGGCTACACCTTC. It encodes CASSLVGVLSGYTF.

J is TRBJ2-5 and V is TRBV9; TRBD2 matches at 8 bases. Germline V CDR1 and CDR2: SGDLS, YYNGEE. The CDR3 is made up of 17 amino acids. V gave up 3 bases and J gave up 5 bases; unmatched junction bases: 15. The CDR3 loop is CASSAGSSWRGDETQYF. Written as DNA, the CDR3 is TGTGCCAGCAGCGCCGGGAGCAGTTGGCGGGGGGATGAGACCCAGTACTTC.

V is TRBV30 and J is TRBJ2-1; D unresolved. The CDR3 covers 11 residues. The germline V gene encodes CDR1 GTSNPN and CDR2 SVGIG (reference sequence). Trimming removed 3 bases at V and 14 bases at J, with 14 bases between. CDR3 loop: CAWSESKREFF. CDR3 nucleotides: TGTGCCTGGAGCGAAAGTAAAAGAGAGTTCTTC.

V is TRBV10-3 and J is TRBJ2-3; the D is unclear. Germline CDR1 ENHRY, CDR2 SYGVKD. The V end lost 10 bases, the J end lost 4 bases, and 18 bases lay between the germline ends. CDR3 length: 14 amino acids. CDR3 protein: CATAGRSGPDTQYF. The CDR3 bases are TGTGCCACCGCCGGCCGGAGTGGCCCAGATACGCAGTATTTT.

The chain recombines TRBV2 with TRBJ1-1; D gene unclear. Germline V CDR1 and CDR2: SNHLY, FYNNEI. CDR3 length: 13 residues. Trimming cost V 7 bases and J 0 bases, with 9 bases left between them. The CDR3 nucleotides read TGTGCCAGCATCCAGGTCATGAACACTGAAGCTTTCTTT. Its protein product is CASIQVMNTEAFF.

V usage is TRBV6-1 and J usage is TRBJ1-4, with D unresolved. Trimming left V 6 bases short and J 4 bases short, with 15 bases between. The CDR3 sequence is 15 residues long. From germline, CDR1 is MNHNS and CDR2 SASEGT. The DNA for the CDR3 is TGTGCCAGCAGCGTCAGGACTCCGAGTAATGAAAAACTGTTTTTT. Amino acids: CASSVRTPSNEKLFF.

V usage is TRBV19 and J usage is TRBJ1-2; the D gene is possibly TRBD1 (5 bases). In germline, CDR1 is LNHDA, CDR2 SQIVND (reference sequence). The CDR3 contains 14 residues. V lost 3 bases and J lost 4, with 12 bases in between. The CDR3 region is CASSILGGGYGYTF. CDR3 in DNA: TGTGCCAGTAGTATTTTGGGGGGGGGCTATGGCTACACCTTC.